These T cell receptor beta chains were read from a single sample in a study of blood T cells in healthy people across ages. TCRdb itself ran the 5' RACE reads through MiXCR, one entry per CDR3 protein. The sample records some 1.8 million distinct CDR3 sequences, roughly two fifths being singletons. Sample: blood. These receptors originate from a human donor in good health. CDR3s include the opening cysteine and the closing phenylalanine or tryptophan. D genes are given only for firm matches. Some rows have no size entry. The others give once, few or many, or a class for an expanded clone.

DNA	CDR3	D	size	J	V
TGTGCCAGCAGTGGGACAGGGGTTCGTGGCTACACCTTC	CASSGTGVRGYTF	TRBD1	NA	TRBJ1-2	TRBV6-5
TGTGCCATCAGGGGACAGGGGACCTATGGCTACACCTTC	CAIRGQGTYGYTF	TRBD1	NA	TRBJ1-2	TRBV10-3
TGCGCCAGCAGCGGCGGGACGCCTGGCCAGCCCCAGCATTTT	CASSGGTPGQPQHF	NA	NA	TRBJ1-5	TRBV5-1
TGTGCCAGCAGCTTAGCCTATGGTAGACCCACCGGGGAGCTGTTTTTT	CASSLAYGRPTGELFF	NA	NA	TRBJ2-2	TRBV7-9
TGTGCCAGCAGGTTTGGGGCAGGACCTTCACCCCTCCACTTT	CASRFGAGPSPLHF	NA	NA	TRBJ1-6	TRBV12-3/TRBV12-4
TGTGCCAGCAGCTTCGGGACAGGGGATTCTTCAAGCGACTTCTATGGTTACACCTTC	CASSFGTGDSSSDFYGYTF	TRBD1	NA	TRBJ1-2	TRBV9
TGTGCCAGCAGCTTAGGACCCGGCAACAAGCAGTTCTTC	CASSLGPGNKQFF	NA	many	TRBJ2-1	TRBV7-3
TGTGCCAGCAGTTATTTAGGCCACCGGGATTCGGAGCAGTACTTC	CASSYLGHRDSEQYF	NA	NA	TRBJ2-4	TRBV6-2/TRBV6-3
TGTGCCAGCAGGCCTGTTAGCTCTGGAAACACCATATATTTT	CASRPVSSGNTIYF	NA	NA	TRBJ1-3	TRBV12-3/TRBV12-4
TGTGCCAGCATAGGGGGTCCTGGGTTCTACGAGCAGTACTTC	CASIGGPGFYEQYF	NA	few	TRBJ2-7	TRBV28
TGTGCCAGCAGCCCCCATACTAGCGGGGGATACGAGCAGTACTTC	CASSPHTSGGYEQYF	TRBD2	NA	TRBJ2-7	TRBV7-2
TGCAGTGCTAGAGTTCGGAGGGTCATGGAACAGGAGACCCAGTACTTC	CSARVRRVMEQETQYF	NA	NA	TRBJ2-5	TRBV20-1
TGCGCCAGCAGCTTGGGGGGAACAGTCTCTGGGGCCAACGTCCTGACTTTC	CASSLGGTVSGANVLTF	NA	NA	TRBJ2-6	TRBV5-1
TGCAGTGCCGCCAGTTTTCGGGGTAGGTCCTACGAGCAGTACTTC	CSAASFRGRSYEQYF	NA	few	TRBJ2-7	TRBV20-1
TGTGCCAGCAGGAGATTCCAAGAGACCCAGTACTTC	CASRRFQETQYF	NA	NA	TRBJ2-5	TRBV7-9
TGTGCCTGCAAAGCGACAGGGGGTAGCAATCAGCCCCAGCATTTT	CACKATGGSNQPQHF	TRBD1	few	TRBJ1-5	TRBV12-3/TRBV12-4
TGCAGTGCTAGAGATCCAGGGGCCCAAGAGACCCAGTACTTC	CSARDPGAQETQYF	NA	NA	TRBJ2-5	TRBV20-1
TGTGCCACCAGTGAAAGGGGCGCTTTTCCCCAGCATTTT	CATSERGAFPQHF	NA	few	TRBJ1-5	TRBV24-1
TGTGCCAGCAGCTCCTGGGCAGGGGAAACCAAAAACATTCAGTACTTC	CASSSWAGETKNIQYF	NA	NA	TRBJ2-4	TRBV11-1
TGTGCCAGCAGCAATGACGGATCCAATGAAAAACTGTTTTTT	CASSNDGSNEKLFF	NA	few	TRBJ1-4	TRBV7-6
TGTGCCAGCAGACTCCTGGGAAGTTCCACTGAAGCTTTCTTT	CASRLLGSSTEAFF	NA	NA	TRBJ1-1	TRBV28
TGCAGCGTTGTTACTAGCGGTCTCTCCTACGAGCAGTACTTC	CSVVTSGLSYEQYF	TRBD2	NA	TRBJ2-7	TRBV29-1
TGCGCCAGCAGCCGGACGGAGGGGACAGCAACCTACGAGCAGTACTTC	CASSRTEGTATYEQYF	NA	few	TRBJ2-7	TRBV5-1